Listed below are T cell receptor beta chains from one sample, sequenced in a study of radiation and T cells in renal cell carcinoma. Repertoires were generated with immunoSEQ multiplex PCR, while TCRdb's copy carries only in-frame clones and drops some. The sample lists 15,000 to 20,000 clones; 50% were seen once. The sample was tumor tissue, taken from a patient whose treatment included radiotherapy and nephrectomy. Receptors were obtained from a woman in her fifties or sixties with renal cell carcinoma. The CDR3 runs from the conserved cysteine through the conserved F or W. Size tells how often a clone was seen (once, few, many) or the class of an expanded clone, and some rows leave it out.

j_gene: TRBJ1-6; v_gene: TRBV6-6; abundance: once; CDR3aa: CASSLGQYNSPLHF
j_gene: TRBJ1-2; v_gene: TRBV19; abundance: -; CDR3aa: CASSMPGQGIYGYTF
j_gene: TRBJ1-6; v_gene: TRBV13; abundance: -; CDR3aa: CASSVGTLTYNSPLHF
j_gene: TRBJ1-1; v_gene: TRBV6-5; abundance: -; CDR3aa: CASSPSRGTEAFF
j_gene: TRBJ2-2; v_gene: TRBV4-3; abundance: medium-sized; CDR3aa: CASRKNTGELFF
j_gene: TRBJ1-4; v_gene: TRBV5-6; abundance: few; CDR3aa: CASSLKGSGEKLFF
j_gene: TRBJ1-2; v_gene: TRBV6-1; abundance: medium-sized; CDR3aa: CASSSQGGYTF
j_gene: TRBJ2-7; v_gene: TRBV4-2; abundance: once; CDR3aa: CASSQSKNRDAGNEQYF
j_gene: TRBJ2-1; v_gene: TRBV5-1; abundance: -; CDR3aa: CASSGDSAEQFF
j_gene: TRBJ2-3; v_gene: TRBV7-2; abundance: -; CDR3aa: CASSLIAGGRGLTDTQYF
j_gene: TRBJ1-3; v_gene: TRBV28; abundance: -; CDR3aa: CASSLVDTGPGNTIYF
j_gene: TRBJ1-2; v_gene: TRBV27; abundance: -; CDR3aa: CASRGQSNYGYTF
j_gene: TRBJ1-4; v_gene: TRBV5-6; abundance: many; CDR3aa: CASSLDGVDEKLFF
j_gene: TRBJ2-1; v_gene: TRBV5-1; abundance: -; CDR3aa: CASSHGGTSAYNEQFF
j_gene: TRBJ2-5; v_gene: TRBV7-9; abundance: -; CDR3aa: CASSYRLRVGETQYF
j_gene: TRBJ2-7; v_gene: TRBV6-4; abundance: once; CDR3aa: CASSQTGALGDEQYF
j_gene: TRBJ2-7; v_gene: TRBV9; abundance: -; CDR3aa: CASSQGGTGGYEQYF
j_gene: TRBJ2-3; v_gene: TRBV23-1; abundance: -; CDR3aa: CASSQNVPGQGTDTQYF
j_gene: TRBJ1-5; v_gene: TRBV7-9; abundance: many; CDR3aa: CASSPVLEPQHF
j_gene: TRBJ2-6; v_gene: TRBV5-1; abundance: once; CDR3aa: CASSLGSGANVLTF
j_gene: TRBJ1-1; v_gene: TRBV9; abundance: -; CDR3aa: CASSRAANTEAFF
j_gene: TRBJ2-5; v_gene: TRBV5-1; abundance: -; CDR3aa: CASSLGQRDRRQETQYF
j_gene: TRBJ1-5; v_gene: TRBV5-4; abundance: -; CDR3aa: CASSLMSAQPQHF
j_gene: TRBJ1-2; v_gene: TRBV6-5; abundance: -; CDR3aa: CASNHENYGYTF
j_gene: TRBJ1-2; v_gene: TRBV25-1; abundance: -; CDR3aa: CASSEGEDRWDGYTF
j_gene: TRBJ2-2; v_gene: TRBV29-1; abundance: -; CDR3aa: CSAAPNTLRYTGELFF
j_gene: TRBJ1-3; v_gene: TRBV15; abundance: -; CDR3aa: CATSRDLVGSSGNTIYF
j_gene: TRBJ1-1; v_gene: TRBV2; abundance: -; CDR3aa: CASSIDSEAFF
j_gene: TRBJ1-1; v_gene: TRBV4-2; abundance: medium-sized; CDR3aa: CASSQDDRGGREAFF
j_gene: TRBJ1-4; v_gene: TRBV27; abundance: -; CDR3aa: CASGSNLGEKLFF
j_gene: TRBJ1-1; v_gene: TRBV10-3; abundance: few; CDR3aa: CAISSGLNTEAFF
j_gene: TRBJ1-6; v_gene: TRBV28; abundance: -; CDR3aa: CASSWNAGQHNSPLHF
j_gene: TRBJ2-2; v_gene: TRBV29-1; abundance: few; CDR3aa: CSAIARGTGELFF
j_gene: TRBJ2-2; v_gene: TRBV2; abundance: many; CDR3aa: CASSAGELFF
j_gene: TRBJ1-1; v_gene: TRBV14; abundance: -; CDR3aa: CASSQDRLSMNTEAFF
j_gene: TRBJ1-2; v_gene: TRBV7-9; abundance: -; CDR3aa: CASSQGELYGYTF
j_gene: TRBJ1-1; v_gene: TRBV18; abundance: few; CDR3aa: CASSLDRATEAFF
j_gene: TRBJ2-7; v_gene: TRBV6-1; abundance: -; CDR3aa: CASRPEAYEQYF
j_gene: TRBJ2-5; v_gene: TRBV6-5; abundance: few; CDR3aa: CASSYSLGGRGHF
j_gene: TRBJ1-5; v_gene: TRBV4-3; abundance: few; CDR3aa: CASSQDRGSNQPQHF
j_gene: TRBJ2-7; v_gene: TRBV5-4; abundance: few; CDR3aa: CASSPDPTSPEQYF
j_gene: TRBJ2-7; v_gene: TRBV4-3; abundance: -; CDR3aa: CASSQGTSGLSYEQYF
j_gene: TRBJ1-4; v_gene: TRBV5-6; abundance: many; CDR3aa: CASSPRGLLNEKLFF
j_gene: TRBJ1-5; v_gene: TRBV6-6; abundance: -; CDR3aa: CASSYSHRGNQPQHF
j_gene: TRBJ1-2; v_gene: TRBV7-3; abundance: few; CDR3aa: CASSRGGNGYTF
j_gene: TRBJ2-2; v_gene: TRBV6-5; abundance: -; CDR3aa: CASSYSGTGELFF
j_gene: TRBJ2-7; v_gene: TRBV15; abundance: -; CDR3aa: CATSRGRTNYGDEQYF
j_gene: TRBJ2-5; v_gene: TRBV2; abundance: -; CDR3aa: CASSSAGRGMRETQYF
j_gene: TRBJ1-5; v_gene: TRBV19; abundance: medium-sized; CDR3aa: CASQGGQGGNQPQHF
j_gene: TRBJ1-1; v_gene: TRBV7-9; abundance: -; CDR3aa: CASSVSRMVAFF